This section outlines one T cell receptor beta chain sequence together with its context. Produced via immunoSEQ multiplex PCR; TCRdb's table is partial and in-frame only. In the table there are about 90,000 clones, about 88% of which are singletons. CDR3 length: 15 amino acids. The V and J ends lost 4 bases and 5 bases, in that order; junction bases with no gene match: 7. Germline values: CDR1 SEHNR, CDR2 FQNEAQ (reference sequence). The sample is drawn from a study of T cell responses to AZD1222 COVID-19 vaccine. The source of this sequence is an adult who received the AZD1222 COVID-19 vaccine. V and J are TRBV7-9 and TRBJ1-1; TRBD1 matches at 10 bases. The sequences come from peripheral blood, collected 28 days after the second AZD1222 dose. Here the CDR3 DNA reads TGTGCCAGCAGCTCCCCGGGACAGGGGATTACTGAAGCTTTCTTT. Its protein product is CASSSPGQGITEAFF.